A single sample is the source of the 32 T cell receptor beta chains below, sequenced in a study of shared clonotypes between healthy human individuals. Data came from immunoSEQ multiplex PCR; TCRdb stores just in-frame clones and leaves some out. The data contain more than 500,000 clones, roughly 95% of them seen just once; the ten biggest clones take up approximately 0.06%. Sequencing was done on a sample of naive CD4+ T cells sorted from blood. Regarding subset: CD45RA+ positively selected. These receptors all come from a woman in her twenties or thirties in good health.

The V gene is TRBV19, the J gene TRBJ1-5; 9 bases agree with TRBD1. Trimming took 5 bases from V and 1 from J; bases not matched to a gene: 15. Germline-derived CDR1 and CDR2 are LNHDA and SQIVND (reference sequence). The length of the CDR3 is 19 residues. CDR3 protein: CASSPEGQGYYRSNQPQHF. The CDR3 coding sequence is TGTGCCAGTAGTCCCGAGGGACAGGGCTATTATAGGAGCAATCAGCCCCAGCATTTT.

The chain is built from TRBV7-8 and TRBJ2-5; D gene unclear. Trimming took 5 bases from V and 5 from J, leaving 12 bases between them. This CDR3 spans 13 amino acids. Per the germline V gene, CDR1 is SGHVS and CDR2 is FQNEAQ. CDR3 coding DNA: TGTGCCAGCAGCCCGGGCTTTTTTGAGACCCAGTACTTC. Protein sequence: CASSPGFFETQYF.

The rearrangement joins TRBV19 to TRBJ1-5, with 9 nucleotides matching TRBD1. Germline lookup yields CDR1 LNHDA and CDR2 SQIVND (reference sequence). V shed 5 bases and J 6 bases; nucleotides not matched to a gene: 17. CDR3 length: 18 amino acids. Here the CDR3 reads CASSGFGQGKGNSQPQHF. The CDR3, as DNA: TGTGCCAGTAGTGGGTTCGGACAGGGGAAGGGGAACAGTCAGCCCCAGCATTTT.

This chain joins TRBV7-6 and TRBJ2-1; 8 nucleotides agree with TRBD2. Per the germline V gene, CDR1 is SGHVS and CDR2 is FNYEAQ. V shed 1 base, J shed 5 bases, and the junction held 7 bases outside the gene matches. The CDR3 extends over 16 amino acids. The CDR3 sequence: CASSLGYGRANNEQFF. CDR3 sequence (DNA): TGTGCCAGCAGCTTAGGGTACGGGAGGGCCAACAATGAGCAGTTCTTC.

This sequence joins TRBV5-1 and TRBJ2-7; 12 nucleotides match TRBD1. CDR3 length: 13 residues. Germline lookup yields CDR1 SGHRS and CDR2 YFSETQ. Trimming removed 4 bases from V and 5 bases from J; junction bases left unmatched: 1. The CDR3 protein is CASSRDRGHEQYF. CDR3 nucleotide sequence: TGCGCCAGCAGCCGGGACAGGGGGCACGAGCAGTACTTC.

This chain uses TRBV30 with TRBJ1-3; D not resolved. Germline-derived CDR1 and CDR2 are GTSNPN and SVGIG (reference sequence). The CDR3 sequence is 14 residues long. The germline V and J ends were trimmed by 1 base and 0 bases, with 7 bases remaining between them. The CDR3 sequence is CAWSDVASGNTIYF. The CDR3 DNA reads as TGTGCCTGGAGTGATGTTGCCTCTGGAAACACCATATATTTT.

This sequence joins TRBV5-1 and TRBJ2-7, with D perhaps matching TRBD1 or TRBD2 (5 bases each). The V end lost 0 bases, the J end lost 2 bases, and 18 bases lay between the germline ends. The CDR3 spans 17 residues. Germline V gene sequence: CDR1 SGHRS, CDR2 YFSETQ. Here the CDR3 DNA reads TGCGCCAGCAGCTTGGGACCTTCAGCTAAGGGACCCTACGAGCAGTACTTC. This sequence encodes CASSLGPSAKGPYEQYF.

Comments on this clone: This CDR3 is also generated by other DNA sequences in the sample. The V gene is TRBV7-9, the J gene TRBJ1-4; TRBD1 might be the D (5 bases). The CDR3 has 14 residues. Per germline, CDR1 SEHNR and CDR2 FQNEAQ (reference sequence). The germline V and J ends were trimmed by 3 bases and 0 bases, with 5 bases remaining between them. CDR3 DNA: TGTGCCAGCAGCTTGACAGCAACTAATGAAAAACTGTTTTTT. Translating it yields CASSLTATNEKLFF.

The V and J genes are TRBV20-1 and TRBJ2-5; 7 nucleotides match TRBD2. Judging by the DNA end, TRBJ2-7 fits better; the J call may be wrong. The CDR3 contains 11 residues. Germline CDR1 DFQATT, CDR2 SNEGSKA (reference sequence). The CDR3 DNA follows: TGCAGTGGGGCGGGAGACTACGAGCAGTACTTC. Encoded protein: CSGAGDYEQYF.

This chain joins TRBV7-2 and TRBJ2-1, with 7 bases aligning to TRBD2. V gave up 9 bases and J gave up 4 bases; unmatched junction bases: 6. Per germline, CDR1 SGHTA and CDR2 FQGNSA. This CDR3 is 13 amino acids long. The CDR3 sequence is CARKRDQYNEQFF. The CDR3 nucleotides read TGTGCCAGGAAGCGGGACCAGTACAATGAGCAGTTCTTC.

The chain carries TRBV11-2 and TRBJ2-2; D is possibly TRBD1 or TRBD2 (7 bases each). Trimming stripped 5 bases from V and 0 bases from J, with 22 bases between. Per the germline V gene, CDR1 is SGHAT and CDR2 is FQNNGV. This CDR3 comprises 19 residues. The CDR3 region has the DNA TGTGCCAGCAGCACCCGCAGGGGGGGGTCAACCACGAACACCGGGGAGCTGTTTTTT. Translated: CASSTRRGGSTTNTGELFF.

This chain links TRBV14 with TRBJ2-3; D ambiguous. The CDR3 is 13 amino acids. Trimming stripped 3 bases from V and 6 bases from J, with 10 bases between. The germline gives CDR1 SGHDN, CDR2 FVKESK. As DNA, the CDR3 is TGTGCCAGCAGCCACCCGGGCCCCGATACGCAGTATTTT. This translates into CASSHPGPDTQYF.

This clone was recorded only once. CDR3 region: CASSSQDTKETQYF. CDR3 sequence (DNA): TGTGCCAGCTCCAGCCAGGACACCAAAGAGACCCAGTACTTC. The V call is TRBV18, the J call TRBJ2-5, with D tentatively TRBD1 (5 bases). V was shortened by 6 bases and J by 3 bases, with 14 bases between the two germline ends. Germline CDR1 reads KGHSH; CDR2 reads LQKENI. The length of the CDR3 is 14 residues.

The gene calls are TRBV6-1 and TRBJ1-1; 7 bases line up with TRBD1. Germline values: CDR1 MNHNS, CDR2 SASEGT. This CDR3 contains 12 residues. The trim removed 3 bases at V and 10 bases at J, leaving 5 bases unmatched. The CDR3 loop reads CASSEPGQRAFF. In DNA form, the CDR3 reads TGTGCCAGCAGTGAGCCGGGACAGCGAGCTTTCTTT.

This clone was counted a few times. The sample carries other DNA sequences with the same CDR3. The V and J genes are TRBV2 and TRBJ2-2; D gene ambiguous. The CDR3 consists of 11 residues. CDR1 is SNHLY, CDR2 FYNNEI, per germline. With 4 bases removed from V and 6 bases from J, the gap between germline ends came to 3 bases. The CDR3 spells CASSVAGELFF. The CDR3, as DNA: TGTGCCAGCAGTGTAGCCGGGGAGCTGTTTTTT.

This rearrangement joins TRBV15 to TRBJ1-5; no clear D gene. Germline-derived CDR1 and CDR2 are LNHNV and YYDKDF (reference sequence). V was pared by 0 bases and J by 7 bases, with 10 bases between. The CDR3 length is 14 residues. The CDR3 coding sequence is TGTGCCACCAGCAGAGATATCGTCTCCCAGCCCCAGCATTTT. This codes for CATSRDIVSQPQHF.

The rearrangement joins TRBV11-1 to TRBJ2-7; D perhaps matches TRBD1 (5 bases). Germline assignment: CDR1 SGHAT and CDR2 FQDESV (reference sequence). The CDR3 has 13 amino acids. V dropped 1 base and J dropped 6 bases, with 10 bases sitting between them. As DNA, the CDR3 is TGTGCCAGCAGCTTAGTCCAGGGTCTCGAGCAGTACTTC. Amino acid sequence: CASSLVQGLEQYF.

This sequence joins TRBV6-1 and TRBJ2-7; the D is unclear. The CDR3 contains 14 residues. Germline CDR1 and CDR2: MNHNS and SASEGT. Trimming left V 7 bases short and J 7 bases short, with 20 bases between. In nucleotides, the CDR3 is TGTGCCAGCATGCCCGAGAGGCCCCCTAGAGAGCAGTACTTC. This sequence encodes CASMPERPPREQYF.

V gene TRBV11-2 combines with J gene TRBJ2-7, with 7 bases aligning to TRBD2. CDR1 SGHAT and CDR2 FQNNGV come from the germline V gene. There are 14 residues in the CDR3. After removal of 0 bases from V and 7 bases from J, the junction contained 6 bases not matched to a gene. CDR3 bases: TGTGCCAGCAGCTTAGATTTTGGGGGAGGGGAGCAGTACTTC. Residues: CASSLDFGGGEQYF.

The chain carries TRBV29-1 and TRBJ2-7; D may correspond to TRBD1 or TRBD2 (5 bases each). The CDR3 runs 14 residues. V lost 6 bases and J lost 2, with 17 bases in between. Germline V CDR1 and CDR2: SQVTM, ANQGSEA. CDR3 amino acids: CSVAGDGWTYEQYF. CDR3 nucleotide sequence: TGCAGCGTCGCTGGGGACGGTTGGACCTACGAGCAGTACTTC.

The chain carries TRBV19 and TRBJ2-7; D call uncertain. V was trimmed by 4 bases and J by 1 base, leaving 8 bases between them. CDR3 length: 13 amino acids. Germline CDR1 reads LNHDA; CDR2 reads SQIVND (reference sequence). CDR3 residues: CASSNLASYEQYF. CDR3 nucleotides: TGTGCCAGTAGTAATTTGGCGTCCTACGAGCAGTACTTC.

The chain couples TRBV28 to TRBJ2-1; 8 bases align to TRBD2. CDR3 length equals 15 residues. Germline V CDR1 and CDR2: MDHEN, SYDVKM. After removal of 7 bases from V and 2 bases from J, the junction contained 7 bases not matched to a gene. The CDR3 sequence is CASISGTSPYNEQFF. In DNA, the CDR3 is TGTGCCAGCATCTCCGGGACTAGTCCCTACAATGAGCAGTTCTTC.

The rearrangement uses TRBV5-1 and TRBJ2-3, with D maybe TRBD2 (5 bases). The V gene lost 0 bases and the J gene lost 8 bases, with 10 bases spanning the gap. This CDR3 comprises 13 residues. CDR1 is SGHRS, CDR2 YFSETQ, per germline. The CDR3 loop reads CASSLVEEGTQYF. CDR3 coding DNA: TGCGCCAGCAGCTTGGTGGAAGAGGGTACGCAGTATTTT.

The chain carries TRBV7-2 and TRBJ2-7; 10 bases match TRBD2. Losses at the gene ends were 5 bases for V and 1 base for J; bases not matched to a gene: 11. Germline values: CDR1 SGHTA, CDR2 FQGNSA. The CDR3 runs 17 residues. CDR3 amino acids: CASSRIAGGRVSYEQYF. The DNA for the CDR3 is TGTGCCAGCAGCCGTATAGCGGGAGGACGGGTTTCCTACGAGCAGTACTTC.

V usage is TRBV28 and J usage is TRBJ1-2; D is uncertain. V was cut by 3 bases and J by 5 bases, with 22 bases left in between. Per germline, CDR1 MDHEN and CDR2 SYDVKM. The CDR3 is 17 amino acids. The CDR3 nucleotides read TGTGCCAGCAGTTTGTCAGGAACCGCTTCTTATCGGTATGGCTACACCTTC. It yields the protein CASSLSGTASYRYGYTF.

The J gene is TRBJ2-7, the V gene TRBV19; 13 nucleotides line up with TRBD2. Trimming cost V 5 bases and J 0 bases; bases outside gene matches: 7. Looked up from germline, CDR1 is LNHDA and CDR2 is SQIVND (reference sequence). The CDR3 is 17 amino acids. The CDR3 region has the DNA TGTGCCAGTAGTTCACGGACTAGCGGGAGCTTCTCCTACGAGCAGTACTTC. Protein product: CASSSRTSGSFSYEQYF.

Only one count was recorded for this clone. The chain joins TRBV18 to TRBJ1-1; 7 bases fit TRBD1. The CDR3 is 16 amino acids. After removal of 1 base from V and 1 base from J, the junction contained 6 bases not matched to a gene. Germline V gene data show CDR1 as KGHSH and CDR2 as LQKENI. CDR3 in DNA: TGTGCCAGCTCACCACAGGGACAGACTAGGAACACTGAAGCTTTCTTT. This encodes CASSPQGQTRNTEAFF.

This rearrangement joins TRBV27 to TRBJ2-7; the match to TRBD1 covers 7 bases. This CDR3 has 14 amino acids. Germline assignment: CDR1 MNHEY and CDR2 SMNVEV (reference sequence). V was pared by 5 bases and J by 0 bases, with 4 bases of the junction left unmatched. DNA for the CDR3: TGTGCCAGCAGTACGGGACAGCCCTCCTACGAGCAGTACTTC. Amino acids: CASSTGQPSYEQYF.

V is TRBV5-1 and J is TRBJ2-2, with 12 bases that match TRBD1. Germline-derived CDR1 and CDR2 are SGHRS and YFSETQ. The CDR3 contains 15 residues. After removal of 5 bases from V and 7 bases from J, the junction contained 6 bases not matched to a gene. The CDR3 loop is CASRSGTGGNGELFF. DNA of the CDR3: TGCGCCAGCAGATCCGGGACAGGGGGCAACGGGGAGCTGTTTTTT.

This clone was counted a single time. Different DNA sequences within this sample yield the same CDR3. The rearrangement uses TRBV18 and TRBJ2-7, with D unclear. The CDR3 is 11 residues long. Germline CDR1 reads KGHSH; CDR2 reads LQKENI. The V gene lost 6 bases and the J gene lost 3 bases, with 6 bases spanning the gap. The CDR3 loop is CASSPGYEQYF. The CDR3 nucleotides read TGTGCCAGCTCTCCAGGCTACGAGCAGTACTTC.

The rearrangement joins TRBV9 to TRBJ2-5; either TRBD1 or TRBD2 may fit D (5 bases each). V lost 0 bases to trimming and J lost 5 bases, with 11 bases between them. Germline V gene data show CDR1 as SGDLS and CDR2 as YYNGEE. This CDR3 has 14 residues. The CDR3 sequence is CASSVGGTLETQYF. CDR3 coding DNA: TGTGCCAGCAGCGTAGGGGGGACGTTGGAGACCCAGTACTTC.

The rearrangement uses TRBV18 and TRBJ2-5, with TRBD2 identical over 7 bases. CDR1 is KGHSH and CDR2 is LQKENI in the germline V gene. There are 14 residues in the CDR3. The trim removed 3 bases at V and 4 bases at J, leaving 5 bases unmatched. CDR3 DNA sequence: TGTGCCAGCTCACCGGGGATAGCGGGAGAGACCCAGTACTTC. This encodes CASSPGIAGETQYF. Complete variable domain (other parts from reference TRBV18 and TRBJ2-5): NAGVMQNPRHLVRRRGQEARLRCSPMKGHSHVYWYRQLPEEGLKFMVYLQKENIIDESGMPKERFSAEFPKEGPSILRIQQVVRGDSAAYFCASSPGIAGETQYFGPGTRLLVL.